This T cell receptor (beta chain) stems from a study of blood T cell repertoires in COVID-19. The overall study: From the United States, Italy and Spain came samples of acute and convalescent COVID-19. The cDNA or gDNA used as material had been derived from T cells, B-cell-depleted T cells, or PBMCs.

This clone appeared many times. One end of the junction fails to match germline, which may point to a read error. As handled by the study authors: Quantification of nucleated cells was approximated via reference gene primer amplification. Data came from immunoSEQ multiplex PCR; TCRdb stores just in-frame clones and leaves some out. The DNA was the basis for D and trimming; V, J and clone size are from that table. This sample has fewer than 60,000 clones, with around 80% found just once. Germline CDR1 and CDR2: SSHAT and FNYEAQ (reference sequence). This CDR3 comprises 15 residues. Input material: peripheral blood. J is TRBJ2-1 and V is TRBV7-7, with D possibly being TRBD2 (6 bases). The source of this sequence is a man aged 65 to 79 with acute or convalescent COVID-19. CDR3 sequence reads: CASSPSPGARDEQFF. In DNA, the CDR3 is TGTGCTAGCAGCCCCTCACCGGGAGCGAGGGATGAGCAGTTCTTC.